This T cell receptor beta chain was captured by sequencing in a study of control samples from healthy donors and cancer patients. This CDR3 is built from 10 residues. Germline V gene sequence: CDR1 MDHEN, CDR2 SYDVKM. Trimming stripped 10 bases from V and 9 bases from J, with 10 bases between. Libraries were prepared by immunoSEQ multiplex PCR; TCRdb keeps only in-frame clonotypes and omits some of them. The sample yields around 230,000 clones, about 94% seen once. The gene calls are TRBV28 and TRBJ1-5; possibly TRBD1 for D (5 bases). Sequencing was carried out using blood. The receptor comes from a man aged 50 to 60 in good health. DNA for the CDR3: TGTGCCACCAACCAGGGGCCCCAGCATTTT. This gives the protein CATNQGPQHF. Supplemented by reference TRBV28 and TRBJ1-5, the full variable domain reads DVKVTQSSRYLVKRTGEKVFLECVQDMDHENMFWYRQDPGLGLRLIYFSYDVKMKEKGDIPEGYSVSREKKERFSLILESASTNQTSMYLCATNQGPQHFGDGTRLSIL.